Presented here are 32 T cell receptor beta chains from one specimen sequenced in a study of response to subunit inactivated influenza vaccine. Using its own MiXCR run on the RT-PCR reads, TCRdb lists one record per CDR3 protein. The sample lists roughly 670,000 distinct CDR3 sequences, 11% to 15% occurring once. The sequencing here drew on PBMCs from blood, taken around 14 days before vaccination. The receptors were gathered from a man aged 50 to 59 who received an inactivated influenza vaccine.

In its sample, this clonotype was seen many times. The chain carries TRBV7-2 and TRBJ2-1; the D is unclear. Germline loops: CDR1 SGHTA, CDR2 FQGNSA. Trimming cost V 1 base and J 4 bases, with 14 bases left between them. The CDR3 sequence is 16 residues long. The CDR3 protein is CASSLGGNLIYNEQFF. The CDR3 DNA reads as TGTGCCAGCAGCTTAGGGGGAAACCTAATTTACAATGAGCAGTTCTTC.

V is TRBV20-1 and J is TRBJ2-1, with 12 positions matching TRBD2. V lost 1 base, J lost 0 bases, and 1 base stayed unmatched. This CDR3 has 16 residues. Germline lookup yields CDR1 DFQATT and CDR2 SNEGSKA (reference sequence). CDR3 in DNA: TGCAGTGCTAGAGGGACTAGCGGGGTCTCCTACAATGAGCAGTTCTTC. Protein product: CSARGTSGVSYNEQFF.

The genes are TRBV28 and TRBJ2-2, with no clear D. Trimming pared 2 bases from V and 4 bases from J, leaving 8 bases between. Germline values: CDR1 MDHEN, CDR2 SYDVKM. The CDR3 extends over 14 amino acids. The CDR3 region has the DNA TGTGCCAGCAGTTTACCTCGTACCACCGGGGAGCTGTTTTTT. This sequence encodes CASSLPRTTGELFF.

The CDR3 bases are TGCGCCAGCAGCTTCACTGCAGGTTCTGATGAGCAGTTCTTC. Amino acids: CASSFTAGSDEQFF. The chain is built from TRBV5-1 and TRBJ2-1; no clear D gene. Germline CDR1 and CDR2: SGHRS and YFSETQ. V was clipped by 2 bases and J by 8 bases, with 14 bases between them. This CDR3 is built from 14 residues.

The rearrangement joins TRBV11-2 to TRBJ2-3; D possibly corresponds to TRBD1 (5 bases). Germline V gene lookup returns CDR1 SGHAT and CDR2 FQNNGV. Between the trimmed V and J ends, which lost 3 bases and 4 bases, there was a span of 11 bases. The CDR3 loop spans 14 amino acids. CDR3 coding DNA: TGTGCCAGCAGCTTTGTTGCAGGGCCAGATACGCAGTATTTT. It codes for CASSFVAGPDTQYF.

This clonotype was observed a handful of times. A much bigger clone sits one base away, suggesting this may be a read error. J is TRBJ2-1 and V is TRBV7-9, with 8 bases identical to TRBD2. CDR1 and CDR2 from the germline V gene are SEHNR and FQNEAQ (reference sequence). This CDR3 has 15 amino acids. Trimming took 5 bases from V and 0 from J; bases not matched to a gene: 3. CDR3 loop: CASSQSGSSYNEQFF. CDR3 bases: TGTGCCAGCAGCCAAAGCGGGAGCTCCTACAATGAGCAGTTCTTC. Using reference TRBV7-9 and TRBJ2-1 for the parts outside the CDR3, the full variable domain is DTGVSQNPRHKITKRGQNVTFRCDPISEHNRLYWYRQTLGQGPEFLTYFQNEAQLEKSRLLSDRFSAERPKGSFSTLEIQRTEQGDSAMYLCASSQSGSSYNEQFFGPGTRLTVL.

In its sample, this clonotype was seen many times. This chain uses TRBV20-1 with TRBJ1-4; no definite D call. Trimming stripped 3 bases from V and 4 bases from J, with 9 bases between. Germline CDR1 DFQATT, CDR2 SNEGSKA (reference sequence). The CDR3 covers 13 residues. CDR3: CSASAVNNEKLFF. The CDR3 nucleotides are TGCAGTGCTAGCGCCGTCAATAATGAAAAACTGTTTTTT.

The chain carries TRBV10-3 and TRBJ2-3, with 10 bases that match TRBD2. The germline V gene has CDR1 ENHRY and CDR2 SYGVKD. CDR3 length: 15 amino acids. The junction had 7 bases not matched to a gene; V was cut back by 6 bases and J by 4 bases. CDR3 sequence reads: CAIRGQREGADTQYF. The CDR3, as DNA: TGTGCCATCAGAGGTCAGCGGGAGGGCGCAGATACGCAGTATTTT.

This clonotype has at least ten counts. The chain joins TRBV4-2 to TRBJ1-1; D gene unclear. V lost 1 base and J lost 1, with 7 bases in between. The CDR3 extends over 14 amino acids. Per the germline V gene, CDR1 is LGHNA and CDR2 is YNFKEQ. CDR3 in DNA: TGTGCCAGCAGCCAAGTGTCCAGGAACACTGAAGCTTTCTTT. Protein: CASSQVSRNTEAFF.

This clonotype turned up a few times. This rearrangement joins TRBV10-3 to TRBJ2-5, with D perhaps matching TRBD1 (5 bases). Germline CDR1 ENHRY, CDR2 SYGVKD. Deletions cut 0 bases from V and 2 bases from J, with 7 bases between. This CDR3 is 14 amino acids long. CDR3 coding DNA: TGTGCCATCAGTGAGTCGGGGCCTCAAGAGACCCAGTACTTC. Translated, it gives CAISESGPQETQYF.

Points on this clonotype: A read error may account for a junction end that differs from germline. This rearrangement joins TRBV4-1 to TRBJ2-7, with 8 bases lining up with TRBD2. This CDR3 has 14 residues. Germline-derived CDR1 and CDR2 are MGHRA and YSYEKL. The CDR3 loop reads CASSPPGLGAEQYF. The CDR3 DNA sequence: TGTGCCAGCAGCCCTCCGGGACTAGGGGCTGAGCAGTACTTC.

This clonotype was observed once. The rearrangement joins TRBV19 to TRBJ2-7, with TRBD2 as a possible D gene (6 bases). The CDR3 is 15 residues long. V lost 6 bases, J lost 3 bases, and 18 bases lay in between. In germline, CDR1 is LNHDA, CDR2 SQIVND (reference sequence). CDR3 in amino acids: CASSHGRGTGYEQYF. CDR3 nucleotide sequence: TGTGCCAGTAGCCATGGACGCGGGACGGGCTACGAGCAGTACTTC.

This clonotype was recorded a few times. The chain has TRBV29-1 and TRBJ2-7, with 7 bases lining up with TRBD1. V lost 6 bases, J lost 2 bases, and 4 bases stayed unmatched. The CDR3 spans 12 residues. CDR1 is SQVTM and CDR2 is ANQGSEA in the germline V gene. The CDR3 protein is CSVGQTTYEQYF. The DNA of the CDR3 is TGCAGCGTGGGACAGACTACCTACGAGCAGTACTTC.

There are a few counts of this clonotype. The gene calls are TRBV20-1 and TRBJ2-2; perhaps TRBD1 as D (5 bases). This CDR3 contains 15 residues. Trimming left V 3 bases short and J 0 bases short, with 11 bases between. Germline CDR1 and CDR2: DFQATT and SNEGSKA (reference sequence). CDR3 in amino acids: CSARDISSNTGELFF. CDR3 nucleotides: TGCAGTGCTAGGGACATCTCCTCGAACACCGGGGAGCTGTTTTTT.

This chain connects TRBV5-1 to TRBJ2-5; 7 bases map to TRBD1. Trimming at V came to 0 bases and at J to 2 bases, leaving 4 bases not matched to a gene. The CDR3 loop spans 15 amino acids. Germline V gives CDR1 SGHRS, CDR2 YFSETQ. The chain's CDR3 is CASSLAGTVQETQYF. The CDR3 DNA reads as TGCGCCAGCAGCTTGGCCGGGACAGTACAAGAGACCCAGTACTTC.

This clonotype has a count of ten or more. The chain couples TRBV5-6 to TRBJ2-1, with D perhaps matching TRBD2 (6 bases). The CDR3 runs 15 residues. The V end lost 3 bases, the J end lost 6 bases, and 16 bases lay between the germline ends. Germline-derived CDR1 and CDR2 are SGHDT and YYEEEE. In DNA, the CDR3 is TGTGCCAGCAGCTCCTTAGGAGGGCCAGTCAATGAGCAGTTCTTC. Amino acids: CASSSLGGPVNEQFF.

The sample holds a few counts of this clonotype. The genes are TRBV9 and TRBJ2-7; no clear D gene. The length of the CDR3 is 11 residues. The V and J ends lost 0 bases and 5 bases respectively, with 3 bases between them. The V gene's germline CDR1 is SGDLS and CDR2 YYNGEE. The CDR3 nucleotides are TGTGCCAGCAGCGTAGATGACGAGCAGTACTTC. It specifies CASSVDDEQYF.

This clonotype has more than one count but fewer than ten. V usage is TRBV10-3 and J usage is TRBJ2-7, with 9 bases matching TRBD1. The length of the CDR3 is 12 residues. Germline V gene data show CDR1 as ENHRY and CDR2 as SYGVKD. After removal of 10 bases from V and 6 bases from J, the junction contained 7 bases not matched to a gene. CDR3 protein: CATTDRGSEQYF. The CDR3 DNA reads TGTGCCACCACGGACAGGGGCAGCGAGCAGTACTTC.

This clonotype was seen a few times. V gene TRBV18 combines with J gene TRBJ2-1, with TRBD1 identical over 7 bases. The ends lost 4 bases at V and 5 bases at J; junction bases unmatched: 5. Germline V gene data show CDR1 as KGHSH and CDR2 as LQKENI. There are 14 residues in the CDR3. The CDR3 reads CASSLGQANNEQFF. The CDR3, as DNA: TGTGCCAGCTCACTCGGACAGGCGAACAATGAGCAGTTCTTC. Filled out from reference TRBV18 and TRBJ2-1, the complete variable domain reads NAGVMQNPRHLVRRRGQEARLRCSPMKGHSHVYWYRQLPEEGLKFMVYLQKENIIDESGMPKERFSAEFPKEGPSILRIQQVVRGDSAAYFCASSLGQANNEQFFGPGTRLTVL.

The genes are TRBV27 and TRBJ2-2; D possibly corresponds to TRBD2 (7 bases). The CDR3 has 17 residues. Germline CDR1 reads MNHEY; CDR2 reads SMNVEV (reference sequence). Trimming shortened V by 5 bases and J by 4 bases, and 20 bases separated the two germline ends. CDR3 bases: TGTGCCAGCAGTACGTCCCGGGGGCTAGCGGCCACCGGGGAGCTGTTTTTT. Its protein product is CASSTSRGLAATGELFF.

The CDR3 coding sequence is TGTGCCAGCAGCCTAGTCGCGGGACTAGCGGCCTGGTGGGGAACCGGGGAGCTGTTTTTT. Amino acids: CASSLVAGLAAWWGTGELFF. The V and J genes are TRBV11-1 and TRBJ2-2; 11 nucleotides line up with TRBD2. The CDR3 consists of 20 residues. V trimming: 5 bases; J trimming: 5 bases; junction bases outside the gene matches: 19. Germline V lookup: CDR1 SGHAT, CDR2 FQDESV (reference sequence).

This clonotype turned up a few times. The chain recombines TRBV9 with TRBJ2-1; tentative D call: TRBD1 (5 bases). The CDR3 contains 15 residues. From germline, CDR1 is SGDLS and CDR2 YYNGEE. Deletions cut 3 bases from V and 6 bases from J, with 16 bases between. The CDR3 DNA reads TGTGCCAGCAGCGAACAGGAAGTTAGAGGCAATGAGCAGTTCTTC. As protein: CASSEQEVRGNEQFF.

CDR3 nucleotides: TGTGCTAGTGGTTTCCTCCGGGACTCTCCGAATGAGCAGTTCTTC. This gives the protein CASGFLRDSPNEQFF. This chain uses TRBV12-5 with TRBJ2-1; tentative D call: TRBD2 (6 bases). CDR1 is LGHNT and CDR2 is FRNRAP in the germline V gene. The CDR3 loop spans 15 amino acids. Trimming left V 3 bases short and J 7 bases short, with 16 bases between.

This clonotype was recorded a few times. The rearrangement joins TRBV5-5 to TRBJ2-2, with D perhaps matching TRBD2 (5 bases). Trimming left V 10 bases short and J 4 bases short, with 17 bases between. The CDR3 is 14 amino acids. Germline V gene lookup returns CDR1 SGHKS and CDR2 YYEKEE (reference sequence). The CDR3 DNA sequence: TGTGCCGCAAGGACTGACACTCGCACCGGGGAGCTGTTTTTT. Its protein product is CAARTDTRTGELFF.

This clonotype appeared a few times. The chain is built from TRBV5-4 and TRBJ2-6; D remains ambiguous. This CDR3 contains 16 residues. CDR1 and CDR2 (germline): SGHNT, YYREEE (reference sequence). The V gene lost 0 bases and the J gene lost 4 bases, with 11 bases spanning the gap. In DNA form, the CDR3 reads TGTGCCAGCAGCTTGGTCTCCATTGCCGGGGCCAACGTCCTGACTTTC. Translating it yields CASSLVSIAGANVLTF.

This rearrangement joins TRBV9 to TRBJ1-2; D not resolved. The V and J ends lost 4 bases and 0 bases respectively, with 13 bases between them. The CDR3 spans 15 residues. Germline assignment: CDR1 SGDLS and CDR2 YYNGEE. The CDR3 DNA sequence: TGTGCCAGCAGCCCCTGGCAGGACGCTAACTATGGCTACACCTTC. Translated: CASSPWQDANYGYTF.

The J gene is TRBJ2-7, the V gene TRBV20-1; the D call may be TRBD1 or TRBD2 (5 bases each). The CDR3 sequence is 14 residues long. Germline assignment: CDR1 DFQATT and CDR2 SNEGSKA (reference sequence). V dropped 2 bases and J dropped 4 bases, with 15 bases sitting between them. DNA for the CDR3: TGCAGTGCTAGAATGAGGGGAGCCACTTACGAGCAGTACTTC. Translating it yields CSARMRGATYEQYF.

This clonotype was detected only a few times. The J gene is TRBJ2-1, the V gene TRBV3-1, with 8 positions matching TRBD2. This CDR3 has 14 amino acids. Trimming removed 8 bases from V and 9 bases from J; junction bases left unmatched: 12. From germline, CDR1 is LGHDT and CDR2 YNNKEL (reference sequence). CDR3 amino acids: CASSGGGPIGEQFF. The CDR3 region has the DNA TGTGCCAGCTCCGGCGGGGGGCCCATCGGTGAGCAGTTCTTC.

The chain joins TRBV20-1 to TRBJ1-1; D not resolved. Germline CDR1 and CDR2: DFQATT and SNEGSKA (reference sequence). The CDR3 extends over 14 amino acids. The V end was cut by 1 base, the J end by 2 bases, with 11 bases between. The CDR3 spells CSARVPLGNTEAFF. The CDR3 DNA reads TGCAGTGCTAGAGTCCCCCTGGGTAACACTGAAGCTTTCTTT.

The sample holds many counts of this clonotype. J is TRBJ2-1 and V is TRBV12-3 or TRBV12-4; 13 bases agree with TRBD2. The CDR3 is 15 amino acids. Germline trimming cut 6 bases from V and 6 bases from J; bases unmatched to any gene: 5. This CDR3 is CASSFGLAGANEQFF. CDR3 DNA: TGTGCCAGCAGCTTCGGACTAGCGGGAGCCAATGAGCAGTTCTTC.

The chain has TRBV5-5 and TRBJ1-6, with TRBD1 as a possible D gene (5 bases). The CDR3 loop spans 15 amino acids. Between the trimmed V and J ends, which lost 2 bases and 7 bases, there was a span of 13 bases. The germline gives CDR1 SGHKS, CDR2 YYEKEE (reference sequence). The CDR3 DNA follows: TGTGCCAGCAGCTTTGGTGACAGCGAAAATTCACCCCTCCACTTT. Translation gives CASSFGDSENSPLHF.

This clonotype was detected a few times. The rearrangement joins TRBV15 to TRBJ1-2; D possibly corresponds to TRBD1 (5 bases). Trimming cost V 0 bases and J 10 bases, with 21 bases left between them. The CDR3 covers 16 residues. Germline loops: CDR1 LNHNV, CDR2 YYDKDF (reference sequence). CDR3 nucleotide sequence: TGTGCCACCAGCAGAGATCGGAATCGACAGCTGGATGCCTACACCTTC. Its translation is CATSRDRNRQLDAYTF.